These 4 T cell receptor beta chains share one sample of origin, sequenced in a study of T cells in Graves' hyperthyroidism and ophthalmopathy. RNA transcripts gave rise to amplified TCR beta CDR3 regions. When the TCR CDR3 underwent first-round RT-PCR, the HTBI primer set was used. Each CDR3 protein is one row after TCRdb ran MiXCR on the multiplex PCR reads. The table has around 490,000 distinct CDR3 sequences, roughly 21% seen once. Material for sequencing was blood. These receptors were obtained from a man aged 40-49 years with Graves' ophthalmopathy.

The rearrangement links TRBV12-5 to TRBJ2-1; TRBD2 matches at 7 bases. J lost 6 bases, V lost 4 bases, and 12 bases had no gene match. The CDR3 totals 16 residues. From germline, CDR1 is LGHNT and CDR2 FRNRAP. The CDR3 loop reads CASGWTTGTTANEQFF. CDR3 DNA: TGTGCTAGTGGTTGGACAACCGGGACTACCGCCAATGAGCAGTTCTTC.

The genes are TRBV2 and TRBJ2-2, with D hard to call. CDR1 SNHLY and CDR2 FYNNEI come from the germline V gene. The V end was cut by 2 bases, the J end by 0 bases, with 7 bases between. The CDR3 covers 15 residues. CDR3 sequence (DNA): TGTGCCAGCAGTGAACATCCATCGAACACCGGGGAGCTGTTTTTT. Translated: CASSEHPSNTGELFF.

This clonotype came up a few times. The rearrangement links TRBV25-1 to TRBJ1-2; D not resolved. The CDR3 consists of 13 residues. Germline V gives CDR1 MGHDK, CDR2 SYGVNS. The V end was cut by 4 bases, the J end by 2 bases, with 8 bases between. The CDR3 sequence: CASSGTRNYGYTF. CDR3 bases: TGTGCCAGCAGTGGGACGAGGAACTATGGCTACACCTTC.

There are a few counts of this clonotype. The chain uses TRBV10-3 and TRBJ2-3, with D tentatively TRBD1 (6 bases). Trimming took off 3 bases at V and 5 bases at J, with 12 bases between the two ends. CDR3 length: 14 amino acids. Looked up from germline, CDR1 is ENHRY and CDR2 is SYGVKD. CDR3 bases: TGTGCCATCAGTGAAATGGGGGCAGTAGATACGCAGTATTTT. Translation gives CAISEMGAVDTQYF.